The source of this T cell receptor beta chain is a study of cytomegalovirus exposure and HLA in healthy donors. Study-wide background: Unique TCR beta sequences numbering about 100 million came from approximately 180 million T cells in an earlier analysis.

Regarding this clone: No antigen is known for it.

Findings and caveats of the study: Productive status was seen about 87% or about 30% of the time for most TCR beta V segments in an earlier analysis. Later analysis demonstrated an association between a missense DCLRE1C variant and TCR beta V- and J-gene trimming.

The PCR used 60 Vbeta and 13 Jbeta primers. Clones were read by immunoSEQ multiplex PCR, and TCRdb kept only the in-frame ones, dropping some. The repertoire has some 220,000 clones, approximately 81% of them found once; the top ten carry 0.2% to 0.25%. CDR3 length: 14 amino acids. Trimming removed 4 bases at V and 4 bases at J, with 14 bases between. CDR1 LGHNT and CDR2 FRNRAP come from the germline V gene. The rearrangement links TRBV12-5 to TRBJ2-7, with D perhaps TRBD1 (6 bases). The origin of this receptor is a girl aged 2 to 9 in good health and CMV-seronegative. The sample was PBMCs. The CDR3: CASGSPTGFYEQYF. For the CDR3, the DNA is TGTGCTAGTGGTTCGCCGACAGGCTTTTACGAGCAGTACTTC.